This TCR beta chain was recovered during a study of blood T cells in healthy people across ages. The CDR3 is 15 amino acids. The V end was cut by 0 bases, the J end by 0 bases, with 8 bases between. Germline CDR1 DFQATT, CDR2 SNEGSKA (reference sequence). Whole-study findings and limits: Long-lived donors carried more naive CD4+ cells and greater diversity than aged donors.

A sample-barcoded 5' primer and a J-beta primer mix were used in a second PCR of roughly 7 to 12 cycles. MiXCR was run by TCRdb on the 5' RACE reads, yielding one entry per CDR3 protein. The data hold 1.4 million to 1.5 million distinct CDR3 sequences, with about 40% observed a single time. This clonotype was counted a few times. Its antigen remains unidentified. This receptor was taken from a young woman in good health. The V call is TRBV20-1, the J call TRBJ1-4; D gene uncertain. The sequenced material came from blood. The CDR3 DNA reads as TGCAGTGCTAGAGATTTAACAGCAACTAATGAAAAACTGTTTTTT. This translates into CSARDLTATNEKLFF.